This T cell receptor beta chain was captured by sequencing in a study of neoadjuvant anti-PD-1 for oral cavity cancer. Study-level results: Only a few patients per response group were TCR-analyzed; validation needed.

This clone was counted between two and nine times. The antigen remains unidentified. Some clones are missing from TCRdb's copy, which holds only in-frame ones; the method was immunoSEQ multiplex PCR. The sample records around 15,000 clones, 36% being singletons. Documented time point: after neoadjuvant nivolumab, at surgical resection. V was clipped by 5 bases and J by 6 bases, with 10 bases between them. From germline, CDR1 is SGHVS and CDR2 FNYEAQ. This CDR3 spans 13 amino acids. Sequenced here: tumor tissue, sampled after nivolumab (anti-PD-1) treatment. The chain joins TRBV7-6 to TRBJ2-2, with D maybe TRBD1 (6 bases). The sequence was obtained from a person aged 40 to 85 with oral cavity squamous cell carcinoma. In DNA form, the CDR3 reads TGTGCCAGCAGCCCAAGGACAGCCGGGGAGCTGTTTTTT. This codes for CASSPRTAGELFF.